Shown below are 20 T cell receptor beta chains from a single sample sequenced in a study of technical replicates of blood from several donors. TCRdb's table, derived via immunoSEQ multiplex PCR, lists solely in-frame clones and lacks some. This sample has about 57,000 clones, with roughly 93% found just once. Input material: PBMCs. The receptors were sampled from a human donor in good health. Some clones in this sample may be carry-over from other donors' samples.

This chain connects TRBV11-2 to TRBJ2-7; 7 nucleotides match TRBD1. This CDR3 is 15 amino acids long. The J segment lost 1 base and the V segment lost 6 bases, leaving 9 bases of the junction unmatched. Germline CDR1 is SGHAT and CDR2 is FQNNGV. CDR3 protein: CASSHPRQGSYEQYF. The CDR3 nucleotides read TGTGCCAGCAGTCACCCCAGACAGGGATCCTACGAGCAGTACTTC.

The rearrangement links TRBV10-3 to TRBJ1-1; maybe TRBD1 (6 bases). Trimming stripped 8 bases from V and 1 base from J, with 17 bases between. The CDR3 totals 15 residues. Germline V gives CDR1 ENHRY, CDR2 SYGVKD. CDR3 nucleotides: TGTGCCATCGCAGGGGCCCCAATGGGGAACACTGAAGCTTTCTTT. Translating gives CAIAGAPMGNTEAFF.

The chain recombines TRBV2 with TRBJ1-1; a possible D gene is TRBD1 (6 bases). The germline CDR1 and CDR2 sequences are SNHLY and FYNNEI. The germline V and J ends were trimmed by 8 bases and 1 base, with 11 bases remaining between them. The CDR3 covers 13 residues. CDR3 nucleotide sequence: TGTGCCAGCGGATCGGACAGGAACACTGAAGCTTTCTTT. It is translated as CASGSDRNTEAFF. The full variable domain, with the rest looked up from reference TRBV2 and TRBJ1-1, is EPEVTQTPSHQVTQMGQEVILRCVPISNHLYFYWYRQILGQKVEFLVSFYNNEISEKSEIFDDQFSVERPDGSNFTLKIRSTKLEDSAMYFCASGSDRNTEAFFGQGTRLTVV.

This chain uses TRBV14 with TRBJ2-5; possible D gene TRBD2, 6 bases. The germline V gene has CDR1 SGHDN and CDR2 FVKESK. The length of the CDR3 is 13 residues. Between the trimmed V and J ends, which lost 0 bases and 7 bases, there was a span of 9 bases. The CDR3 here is CASSQERRGTQYF. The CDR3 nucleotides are TGTGCCAGCAGCCAAGAGCGGAGGGGGACCCAGTACTTC.

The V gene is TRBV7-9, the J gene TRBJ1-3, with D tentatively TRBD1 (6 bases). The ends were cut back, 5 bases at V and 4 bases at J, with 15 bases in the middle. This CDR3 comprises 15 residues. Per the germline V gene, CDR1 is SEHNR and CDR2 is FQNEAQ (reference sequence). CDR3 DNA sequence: TGTGCCAGCAGCCCGGACGACAGGATGGGAAACACCATATATTTT. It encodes CASSPDDRMGNTIYF. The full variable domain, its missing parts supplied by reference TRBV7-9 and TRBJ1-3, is DTGVSQNPRHKITKRGQNVTFRCDPISEHNRLYWYRQTLGQGPEFLTYFQNEAQLEKSRLLSDRFSAERPKGSFSTLEIQRTEQGDSAMYLCASSPDDRMGNTIYFGEGSWLTVV.

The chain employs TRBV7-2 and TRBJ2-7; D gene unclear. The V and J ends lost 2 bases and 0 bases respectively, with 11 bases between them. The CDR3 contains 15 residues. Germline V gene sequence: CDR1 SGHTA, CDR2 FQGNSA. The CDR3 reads CASSLSQVSSYEQYF. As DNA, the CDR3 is TGTGCCAGCAGCTTATCTCAGGTTAGCTCCTACGAGCAGTACTTC. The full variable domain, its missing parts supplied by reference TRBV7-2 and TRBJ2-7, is GAGVSQSPSNKVTEKGKDVELRCDPISGHTALYWYRQSLGQGLEFLIYFQGNSAPDKSGLPSDRFSAERTGGSVSTLTIQRTQQEDSAVYLCASSLSQVSSYEQYFGPGTRLTVT.

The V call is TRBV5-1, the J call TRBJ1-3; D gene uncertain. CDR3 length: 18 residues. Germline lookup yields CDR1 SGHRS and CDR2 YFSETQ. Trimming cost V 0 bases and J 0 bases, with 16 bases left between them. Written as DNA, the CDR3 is TGCGCCAGCAGCTTGGACCTCTTAAGCGCCAGCTCTGGAAACACCATATATTTT. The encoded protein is CASSLDLLSASSGNTIYF.

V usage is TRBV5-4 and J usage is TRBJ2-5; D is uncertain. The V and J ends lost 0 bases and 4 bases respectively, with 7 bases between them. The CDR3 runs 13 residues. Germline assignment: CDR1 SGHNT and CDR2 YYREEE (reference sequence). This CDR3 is CASSLGPPETQYF. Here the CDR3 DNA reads TGTGCCAGCAGCTTGGGGCCTCCAGAGACCCAGTACTTC. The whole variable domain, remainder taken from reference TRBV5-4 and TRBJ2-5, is ETGVTQSPTHLIKTRGQQVTLRCSSQSGHNTVSWYQQALGQGPQFIFQYYREEENGRGNFPPRFSGLQFPNYSSELNVNALELDDSALYLCASSLGPPETQYFGPGTRLLVL.

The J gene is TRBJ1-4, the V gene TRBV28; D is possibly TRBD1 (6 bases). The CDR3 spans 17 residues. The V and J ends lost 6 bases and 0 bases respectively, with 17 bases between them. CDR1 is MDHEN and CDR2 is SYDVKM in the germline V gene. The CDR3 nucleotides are TGTGCCAGCAGCCCCATGAGGGGGGGTTCAACTAATGAAAAACTGTTTTTT. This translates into CASSPMRGGSTNEKLFF.

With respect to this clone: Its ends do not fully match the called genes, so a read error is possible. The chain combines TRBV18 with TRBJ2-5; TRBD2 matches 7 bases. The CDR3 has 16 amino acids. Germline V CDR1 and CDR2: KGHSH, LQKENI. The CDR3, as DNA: TGTGCCAGTTCACCGAACGAACCTCTAGCGGAAGAGACCCAGTACTTC. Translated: CASSPNEPLAEETQYF.

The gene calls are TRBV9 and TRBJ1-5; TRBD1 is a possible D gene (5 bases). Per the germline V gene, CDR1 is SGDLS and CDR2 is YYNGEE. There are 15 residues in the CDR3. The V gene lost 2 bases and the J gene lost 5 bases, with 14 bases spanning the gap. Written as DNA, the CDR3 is TGTGCCAGCAGCGTTACATCAGGGAATGATCAGCCCCAGCATTTT. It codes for CASSVTSGNDQPQHF. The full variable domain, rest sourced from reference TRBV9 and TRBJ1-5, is DSGVTQTPKHLITATGQRVTLRCSPRSGDLSVYWYQQSLDQGLQFLIQYYNGEERAKGNILERFSAQQFPDLHSELNLSSLELGDSALYFCASSVTSGNDQPQHFGDGTRLSIL.

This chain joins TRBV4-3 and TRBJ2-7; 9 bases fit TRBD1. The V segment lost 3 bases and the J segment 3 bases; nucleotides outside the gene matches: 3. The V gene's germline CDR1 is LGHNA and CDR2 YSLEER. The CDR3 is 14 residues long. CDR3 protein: CASSQDRGIYEQYF. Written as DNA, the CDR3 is TGCGCCAGCAGCCAGGACAGGGGAATCTACGAGCAGTACTTC.

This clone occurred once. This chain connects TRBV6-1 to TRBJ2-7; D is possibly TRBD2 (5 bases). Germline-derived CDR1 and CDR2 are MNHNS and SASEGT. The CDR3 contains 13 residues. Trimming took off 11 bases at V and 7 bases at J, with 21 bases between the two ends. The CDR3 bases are TGTGCCGGCCAACGGGAAAGTTTTCGTGAGCAGTACTTC. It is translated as CAGQRESFREQYF.

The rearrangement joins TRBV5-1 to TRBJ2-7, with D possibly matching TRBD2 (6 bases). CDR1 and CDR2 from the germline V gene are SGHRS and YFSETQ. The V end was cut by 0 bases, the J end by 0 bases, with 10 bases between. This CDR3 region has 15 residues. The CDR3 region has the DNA TGCGCCAGCAGCTTGGAGGCGGGGAGCTCCTACGAGCAGTACTTC. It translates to CASSLEAGSSYEQYF.

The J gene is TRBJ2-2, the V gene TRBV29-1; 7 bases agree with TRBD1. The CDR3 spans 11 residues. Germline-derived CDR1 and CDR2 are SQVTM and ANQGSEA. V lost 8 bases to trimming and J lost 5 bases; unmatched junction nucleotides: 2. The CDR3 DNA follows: TGCAGCTTCAGGGGGACCGGGGAGCTGTTTTTT. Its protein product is CSFRGTGELFF.

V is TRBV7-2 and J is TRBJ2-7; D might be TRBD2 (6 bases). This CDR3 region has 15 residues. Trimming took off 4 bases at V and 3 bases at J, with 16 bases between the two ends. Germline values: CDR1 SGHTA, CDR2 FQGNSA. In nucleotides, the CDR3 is TGTGCCAGCAGCTCTGCGGCGGGGCGTTACTACGAGCAGTACTTC. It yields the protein CASSSAAGRYYEQYF.

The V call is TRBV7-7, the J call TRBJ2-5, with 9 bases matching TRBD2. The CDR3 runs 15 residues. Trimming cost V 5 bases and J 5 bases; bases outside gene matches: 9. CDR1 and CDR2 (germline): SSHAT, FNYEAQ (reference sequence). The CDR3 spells CASSRLSGGGETQYF. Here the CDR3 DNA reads TGTGCCAGCAGCAGACTTAGCGGGGGTGGTGAGACCCAGTACTTC. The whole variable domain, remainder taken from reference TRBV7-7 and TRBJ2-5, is GAGVSQSPRYKVTKRGQDVTLRCDPISSHATLYWYQQALGQGPEFLTYFNYEAQPDKSGLPSDRFSAERPEGSISTLTIQRTEQRDSAMYRCASSRLSGGGETQYFGPGTRLLVL.

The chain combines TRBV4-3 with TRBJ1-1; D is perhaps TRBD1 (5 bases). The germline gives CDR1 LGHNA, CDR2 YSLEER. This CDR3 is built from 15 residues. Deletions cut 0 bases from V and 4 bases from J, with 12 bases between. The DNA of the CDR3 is TGCGCCAGCAGCCAAGAGGCTGGGACTGGCACTGAAGCTTTCTTT. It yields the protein CASSQEAGTGTEAFF.

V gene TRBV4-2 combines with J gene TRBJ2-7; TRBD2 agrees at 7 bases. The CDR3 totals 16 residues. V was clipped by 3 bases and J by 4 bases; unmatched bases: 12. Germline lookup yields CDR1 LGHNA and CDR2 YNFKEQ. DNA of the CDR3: TGTGCCAGCAGCCAGGGTACTAGCGCCGAGGGGTACGAGCAGTACTTC. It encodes CASSQGTSAEGYEQYF.

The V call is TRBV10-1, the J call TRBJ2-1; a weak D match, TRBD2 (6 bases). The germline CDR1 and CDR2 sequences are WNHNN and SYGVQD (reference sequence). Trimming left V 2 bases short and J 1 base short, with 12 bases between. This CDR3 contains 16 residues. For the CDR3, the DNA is TGCGCCAGCAGTGAGCGGGAGCGGCAATCCTACAATGAGCAGTTCTTC. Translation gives CASSERERQSYNEQFF.